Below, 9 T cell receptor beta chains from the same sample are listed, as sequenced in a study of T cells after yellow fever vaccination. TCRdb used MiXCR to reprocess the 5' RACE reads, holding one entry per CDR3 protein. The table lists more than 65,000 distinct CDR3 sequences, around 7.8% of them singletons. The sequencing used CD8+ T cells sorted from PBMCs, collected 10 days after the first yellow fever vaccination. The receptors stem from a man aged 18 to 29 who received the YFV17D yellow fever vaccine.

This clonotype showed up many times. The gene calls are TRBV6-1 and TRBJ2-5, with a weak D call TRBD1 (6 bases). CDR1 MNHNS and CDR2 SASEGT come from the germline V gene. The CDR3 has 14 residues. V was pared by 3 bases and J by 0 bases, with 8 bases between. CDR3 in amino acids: CASSDDRYQETQYF. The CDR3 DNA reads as TGTGCCAGCAGTGACGACAGGTACCAAGAGACCCAGTACTTC.

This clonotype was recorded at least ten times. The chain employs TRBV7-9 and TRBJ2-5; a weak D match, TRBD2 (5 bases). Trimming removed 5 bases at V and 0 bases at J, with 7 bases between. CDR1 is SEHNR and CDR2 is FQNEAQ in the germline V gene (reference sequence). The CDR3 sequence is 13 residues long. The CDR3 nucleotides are TGTGCCAGCAGCCTGAGGGACCAAGAGACCCAGTACTTC. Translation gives CASSLRDQETQYF.

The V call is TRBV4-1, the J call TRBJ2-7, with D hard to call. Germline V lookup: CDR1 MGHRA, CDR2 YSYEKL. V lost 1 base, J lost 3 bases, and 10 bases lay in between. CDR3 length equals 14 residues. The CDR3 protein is CASSQGAQFYEQYF. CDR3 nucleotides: TGCGCCAGCAGCCAAGGGGCACAATTCTACGAGCAGTACTTC.

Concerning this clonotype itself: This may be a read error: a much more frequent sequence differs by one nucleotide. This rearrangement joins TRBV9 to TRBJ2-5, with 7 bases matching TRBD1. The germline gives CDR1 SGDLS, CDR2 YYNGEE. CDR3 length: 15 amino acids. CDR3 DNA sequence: TGTCCCAGCAGCGTAGGAAGGGACAGTCAAGAGACCCAGTACTTC. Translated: CPSSVGRDSQETQYF.

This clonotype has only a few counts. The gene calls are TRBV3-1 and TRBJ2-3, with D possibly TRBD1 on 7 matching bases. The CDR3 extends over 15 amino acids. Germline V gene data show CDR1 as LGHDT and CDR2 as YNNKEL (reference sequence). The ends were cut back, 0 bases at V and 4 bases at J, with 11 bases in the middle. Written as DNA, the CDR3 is TGTGCCAGCAGCCAAGAGGGCAGGGGGGCAGATACGCAGTATTTT. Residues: CASSQEGRGADTQYF.

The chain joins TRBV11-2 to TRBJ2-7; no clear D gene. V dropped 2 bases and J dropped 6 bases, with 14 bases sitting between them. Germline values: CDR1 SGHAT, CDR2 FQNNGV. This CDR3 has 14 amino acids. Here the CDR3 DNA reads TGTGCCAGCAGCTTATCACCCGCAGGCGGCGAGCAGTACTTC. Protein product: CASSLSPAGGEQYF.

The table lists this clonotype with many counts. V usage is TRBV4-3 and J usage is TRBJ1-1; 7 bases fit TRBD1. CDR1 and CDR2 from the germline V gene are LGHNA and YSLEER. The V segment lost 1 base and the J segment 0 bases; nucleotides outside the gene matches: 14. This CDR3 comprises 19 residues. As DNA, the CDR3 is TGCGCCAGCAGCCAAGGTATTCTCCGGAAGGGACAGATGAACACTGAAGCTTTCTTT. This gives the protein CASSQGILRKGQMNTEAFF.

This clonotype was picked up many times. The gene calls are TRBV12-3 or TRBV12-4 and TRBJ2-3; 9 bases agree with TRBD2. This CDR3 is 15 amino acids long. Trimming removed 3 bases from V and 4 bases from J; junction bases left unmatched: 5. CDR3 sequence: CASSFRGGAADTQYF. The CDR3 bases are TGTGCCAGCAGTTTCCGCGGGGGGGCCGCAGATACGCAGTATTTT.

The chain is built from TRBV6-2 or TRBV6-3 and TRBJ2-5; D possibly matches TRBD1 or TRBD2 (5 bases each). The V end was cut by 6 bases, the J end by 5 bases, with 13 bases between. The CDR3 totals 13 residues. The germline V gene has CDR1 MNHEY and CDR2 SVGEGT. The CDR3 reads CASRRDPVETQYF. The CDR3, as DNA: TGTGCCAGCAGACGGGACCCGGTGGAGACCCAGTACTTC.